The 7 T cell receptor beta chains presented below share a single source sample, sequenced in a study of beta chain features in type 1 diabetes. Study-wide results and limits: For Type 1 diabetes patients, all four CD4+ subsets carried TCRB CDR3s that were moderately but significantly shorter.

Expressed TCRB transcripts were sequenced because the entire RNA isolate underwent reverse transcription. This table comes from immunoSEQ multiplex PCR, and its TCRdb copy is limited to in-frame clones, with some not included. The table has under 350,000 clones, 20% to 25% seen once; the top ten hold roughly 0.013%. These TCRs' antigens remain unknown. The sequencing input was naive CD4+ T cells from blood. These receptors were taken from a woman aged 25 to 39 with type 1 diabetes.

This clone was seen just once. The chain recombines TRBV30 with TRBJ2-1, with TRBD1 as a possible D gene (6 bases). CDR1 is GTSNPN and CDR2 is SVGIG in the germline V gene (reference sequence). V was shortened by 2 bases and J by 2 bases, with 16 bases between the two germline ends. The CDR3 consists of 16 residues. Written as DNA, the CDR3 is TGTGCCTGGAGTTCAAAGGACAGATACACCTACAATGAGCAGTTCTTC. This gives the protein CAWSSKDRYTYNEQFF.

This clone was detected a few times. The chain has TRBV7-2 and TRBJ2-1; 11 bases map to TRBD2. The germline CDR1 and CDR2 sequences are SGHTA and FQGNSA. Trimming at V came to 5 bases and at J to 4 bases, leaving 7 bases not matched to a gene. The length of the CDR3 is 16 residues. CDR3 nucleotides: TGTGCCAGCAGCCCCCGAGGGACTAGCGGATACAATGAGCAGTTCTTC. This sequence encodes CASSPRGTSGYNEQFF. The variable domain in full, with the rest retrieved from reference TRBV7-2 and TRBJ2-1, is GAGVSQSPSNKVTEKGKDVELRCDPISGHTALYWYRQSLGQGLEFLIYFQGNSAPDKSGLPSDRFSAERTGGSVSTLTIQRTQQEDSAVYLCASSPRGTSGYNEQFFGPGTRLTVL.

This sequence joins TRBV4-1 and TRBJ2-5; 10 positions agree with TRBD1. Germline V lookup: CDR1 MGHRA, CDR2 YSYEKL. The V and J ends lost 3 bases and 0 bases, in that order; junction bases with no gene match: 7. The CDR3 covers 17 residues. The DNA for the CDR3 is TGCGCCAGCAGCCAGGGACAGGGGAAGGGGGACCAAGAGACCCAGTACTTC. Translating it yields CASSQGQGKGDQETQYF.

This chain connects TRBV5-4 to TRBJ2-5; 9 bases match TRBD2. CDR1 and CDR2 from the germline V gene are SGHNT and YYREEE (reference sequence). V was pared by 4 bases and J by 5 bases, with 12 bases of the junction left unmatched. There are 16 residues in the CDR3. CDR3 loop: CASSPNSGRRSETQYF. CDR3 nucleotides: TGTGCCAGCAGCCCTAATAGCGGGAGACGGTCGGAGACCCAGTACTTC.

The chain employs TRBV7-2 and TRBJ2-7, with a possible D match to TRBD2 (6 bases). The length of the CDR3 is 15 residues. V lost 5 bases and J 3 bases, leaving 17 bases between the germline ends. The germline V gene has CDR1 SGHTA and CDR2 FQGNSA. In DNA form, the CDR3 reads TGTGCCAGCAGCCGCCGACTAGGCGGGAACTACGAGCAGTACTTC. It yields the protein CASSRRLGGNYEQYF.

The rearrangement joins TRBV18 to TRBJ1-1; no clear D gene. The CDR3 extends over 14 amino acids. V was clipped by 4 bases and J by 0 bases, with 9 bases between them. Germline CDR1 reads KGHSH; CDR2 reads LQKENI. CDR3 DNA sequence: TGTGCCAGCTCACTGCGCGGGATGAACACTGAAGCTTTCTTT. This sequence encodes CASSLRGMNTEAFF.

There are a few counts of this clone. The J gene is TRBJ2-2, the V gene TRBV11-2; TRBD1 matches at 11 bases. The CDR3 sequence is 14 residues long. The V gene end was trimmed by 5 bases and the J gene end by 5 bases; junction bases not matched to a gene: 1. CDR1 and CDR2 from the germline V gene are SGHAT and FQNNGV. This CDR3 reads CASSGQGATGELFF. DNA of the CDR3: TGTGCCAGCAGCGGACAGGGGGCAACCGGGGAGCTGTTTTTT.